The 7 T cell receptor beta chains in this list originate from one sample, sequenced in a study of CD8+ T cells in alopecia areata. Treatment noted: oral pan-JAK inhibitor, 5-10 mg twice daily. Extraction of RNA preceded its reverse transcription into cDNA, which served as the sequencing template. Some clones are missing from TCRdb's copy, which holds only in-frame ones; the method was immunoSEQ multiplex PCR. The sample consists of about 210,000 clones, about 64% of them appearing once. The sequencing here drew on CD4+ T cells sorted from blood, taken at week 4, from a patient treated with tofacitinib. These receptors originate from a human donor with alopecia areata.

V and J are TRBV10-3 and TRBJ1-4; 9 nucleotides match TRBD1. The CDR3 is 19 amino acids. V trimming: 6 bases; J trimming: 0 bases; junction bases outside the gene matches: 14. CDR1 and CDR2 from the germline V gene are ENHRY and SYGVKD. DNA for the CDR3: TGTGCCATCAGCCTGACTCCGGGACAGGGATCAGCAACTAATGAAAAACTGTTTTTT. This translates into CAISLTPGQGSATNEKLFF.

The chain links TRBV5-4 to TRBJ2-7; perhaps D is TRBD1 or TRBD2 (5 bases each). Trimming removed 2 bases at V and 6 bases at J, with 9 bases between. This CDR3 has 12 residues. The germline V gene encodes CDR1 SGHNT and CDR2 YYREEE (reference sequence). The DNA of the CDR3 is TGTGCCAGCAGCTTTATAGGGACCGAGCAGTACTTC. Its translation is CASSFIGTEQYF.

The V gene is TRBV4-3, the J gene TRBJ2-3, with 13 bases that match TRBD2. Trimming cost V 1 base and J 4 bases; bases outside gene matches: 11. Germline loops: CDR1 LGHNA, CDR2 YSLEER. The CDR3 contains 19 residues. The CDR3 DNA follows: TGCGCCAGCAGCCAAGGCGGGACTAGCGGGGACCTTCCCGCAGATACGCAGTATTTT. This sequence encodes CASSQGGTSGDLPADTQYF.

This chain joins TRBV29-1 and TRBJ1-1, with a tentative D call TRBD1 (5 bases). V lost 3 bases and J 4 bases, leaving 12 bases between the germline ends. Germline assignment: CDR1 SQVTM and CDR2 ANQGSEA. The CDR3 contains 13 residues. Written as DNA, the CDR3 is TGCAGCGTTGACGGCCCTAGGGGCACTGAAGCTTTCTTT. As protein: CSVDGPRGTEAFF.

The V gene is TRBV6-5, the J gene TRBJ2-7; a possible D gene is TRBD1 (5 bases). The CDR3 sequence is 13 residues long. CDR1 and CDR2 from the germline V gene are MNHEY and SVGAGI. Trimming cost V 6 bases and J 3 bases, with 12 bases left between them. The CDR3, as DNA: TGTGCCAGCAGAACAGACAGCGACTACGAGCAGTACTTC. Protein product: CASRTDSDYEQYF.

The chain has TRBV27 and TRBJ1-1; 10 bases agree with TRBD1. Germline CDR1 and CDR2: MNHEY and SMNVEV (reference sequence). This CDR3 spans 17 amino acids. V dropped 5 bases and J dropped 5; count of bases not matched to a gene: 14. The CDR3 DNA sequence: TGTGCCAGCAGTCCAATTAGGACAGGGGGAATAGGGACTGAAGCTTTCTTT. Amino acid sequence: CASSPIRTGGIGTEAFF.

CDR3 sequence: CASSPDREETQYF. The CDR3 nucleotides read TGTGCCAGCAGCCCGGACAGGGAAGAGACCCAGTACTTC. The chain couples TRBV5-6 to TRBJ2-5; the match to TRBD1 covers 8 bases. The CDR3 spans 13 residues. The V segment lost 4 bases and the J segment 3 bases; nucleotides outside the gene matches: 2. The V gene's germline CDR1 is SGHDT and CDR2 YYEEEE.